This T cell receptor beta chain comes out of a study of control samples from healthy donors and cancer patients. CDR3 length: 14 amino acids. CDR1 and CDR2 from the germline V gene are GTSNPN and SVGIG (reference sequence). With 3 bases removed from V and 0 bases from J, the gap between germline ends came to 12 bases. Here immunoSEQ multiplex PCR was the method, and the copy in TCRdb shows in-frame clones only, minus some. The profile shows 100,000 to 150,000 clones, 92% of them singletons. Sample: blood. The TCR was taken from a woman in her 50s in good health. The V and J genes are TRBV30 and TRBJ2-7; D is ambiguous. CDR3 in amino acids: CAWSRAWSSYEQYF. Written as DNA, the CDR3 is TGTGCCTGGAGCCGAGCGTGGAGCTCCTACGAGCAGTACTTC.